Listed below are T cell receptor beta chains from one sample, sequenced in a study of cytomegalovirus exposure and HLA in healthy donors. Clones were read by immunoSEQ multiplex PCR, and TCRdb kept only the in-frame ones, dropping some. The sample contains some 200,000 clones, 84% of which appear only once. Source material: PBMCs. Receptors originate from a woman aged 45 to 65 in good health and CMV-seropositive. The CDR3 runs from the conserved cysteine through the conserved F or W. Each record gives: D gene, J gene, V gene, clone size, CDR3 DNA, CDR3 protein. A D gene is named only where the DNA matches it firmly. Not every row has a clone size; where given, it reads once, few, many or a size class.

D: .; J: TRBJ2-5; V: TRBV7-2; size: .; DNA: TGTGCCAGCAGCCCAGGGATAAGAGAGACCCAGTACTTC; CDR3: CASSPGIRETQYF
D: TRBD2; J: TRBJ2-1; V: TRBV5-5; size: .; DNA: TGTGCCAGCAGCGTCAGGACTAGCGGGGGTCAGGTTGAGCAGTTCTTC; CDR3: CASSVRTSGGQVEQFF
D: .; J: TRBJ2-1; V: TRBV29-1; size: .; DNA: TGCAGCGTCGTAGGACAGAACTACAATGAGCAGTTCTTC; CDR3: CSVVGQNYNEQFF
D: .; J: TRBJ2-5; V: TRBV11-2; size: .; DNA: TGTGCCAGCAGCAACCGAAGAGGTCAAGAGACCCAGTACTTC; CDR3: CASSNRRGQETQYF
D: TRBD1; J: TRBJ1-1; V: TRBV4-3; size: few; DNA: TGCGCCAGCAGCCTGGAACAGGGGGTGACTGAAGCTTTCTTT; CDR3: CASSLEQGVTEAFF
D: .; J: TRBJ2-5; V: TRBV6-5; size: .; DNA: TGTGCCAGCAGGGAGAGACCCGAGACCCAGTACTTC; CDR3: CASRERPETQYF
D: TRBD1; J: TRBJ1-1; V: TRBV11-2; size: .; DNA: TGTGCCAGCAGCCTCGGGACAGTCACTGAAGCTTTCTTT; CDR3: CASSLGTVTEAFF
D: .; J: TRBJ1-6; V: TRBV19; size: .; DNA: TGTGCCAGTAGTACCCCAGGGATCAATAATTCACCCCTCCACTTT; CDR3: CASSTPGINNSPLHF
D: TRBD1; J: TRBJ1-6; V: TRBV6-1; size: few; DNA: TGTGCCAGCAGAGGGACAGCCCATAATTCACCCCTCCACTTT; CDR3: CASRGTAHNSPLHF
D: .; J: TRBJ2-3; V: TRBV5-5; size: .; DNA: TGTGCCAGCAGCGGGGGTTACAGGGCCCGCGCAGATACGCAGTATTTT; CDR3: CASSGGYRARADTQYF
D: TRBD1; J: TRBJ1-5; V: TRBV6-1; size: .; DNA: TGTGCCAGCAGTAGGGGACAGGGGGATCAGCCCCAGCATTTT; CDR3: CASSRGQGDQPQHF
D: .; J: TRBJ2-5; V: TRBV5-1; size: once; DNA: TGCGCCAGCAGCTTGGACAGCAGGGGTCAAGAGACCCAGTACTTC; CDR3: CASSLDSRGQETQYF
D: .; J: TRBJ1-2; V: TRBV5-4; size: .; DNA: TGTGCCAGCAGCTACACCAGGGCCGGAAACTATGGCTACACCTTC; CDR3: CASSYTRAGNYGYTF
D: .; J: TRBJ2-3; V: TRBV7-2; size: once; DNA: TGTGCCAGCAGCCGTGACGGAAAATCGGGAGATACGCAGTATTTT; CDR3: CASSRDGKSGDTQYF
D: TRBD1; J: TRBJ2-7; V: TRBV7-9; size: .; DNA: TGTGCCAGCAGCTTGGCAGGGGGCTCGGTCGAGCAGTACTTC; CDR3: CASSLAGGSVEQYF
D: .; J: TRBJ1-2; V: TRBV5-1; size: .; DNA: TGCGCCAGCAGCTTGGGGCCCCTAGACTATGGCTACACCTTC; CDR3: CASSLGPLDYGYTF
D: TRBD2; J: TRBJ2-3; V: TRBV9; size: .; DNA: TGTGCCAGCGGTAGCGGGGCTCCAGATACGCAGTATTTT; CDR3: CASGSGAPDTQYF
D: .; J: TRBJ2-7; V: TRBV7-2; size: .; DNA: TGTGCCAGCAGCTTAATGGTTAGAAACTACGAGCAGTACTTC; CDR3: CASSLMVRNYEQYF
D: .; J: TRBJ2-3; V: TRBV11-2; size: once; DNA: TGTGCCAGCAGCCCTCCCCCGGGGAGCACAGATACGCAGTATTTT; CDR3: CASSPPPGSTDTQYF
D: TRBD1; J: TRBJ1-4; V: TRBV27; size: once; DNA: TGTGCCAGCAGTTCAGGACAGGGGGTAACAACTAATGAAAAACTGTTTTTT; CDR3: CASSSGQGVTTNEKLFF
D: .; J: TRBJ2-5; V: TRBV20-1; size: .; DNA: TGCAGTACCACAGGGCAGGGGACCCAGTACTTC; CDR3: CSTTGQGTQYF
D: .; J: TRBJ1-2; V: TRBV9; size: .; DNA: TGTGCCAGCAGCGGAAACCCGGGATTTTCTAACTATGGCTACACCTTC; CDR3: CASSGNPGFSNYGYTF
D: TRBD1; J: TRBJ2-3; V: TRBV10-3; size: .; DNA: TGTGCCATCAGTGAGTTACAGGGGGATACGCAGTATTTT; CDR3: CAISELQGDTQYF
D: TRBD1; J: TRBJ1-5; V: TRBV2; size: .; DNA: TGTGCCAGCAGTTTTCGACAGGGTGGTCAGCCCCAGCATTTT; CDR3: CASSFRQGGQPQHF
D: .; J: TRBJ1-1; V: TRBV19; size: .; DNA: TGTGCCAGTAGTATGGGAGTCGAGGACCCCTGGTCCACTGAAGCTTTCTTT; CDR3: CASSMGVEDPWSTEAFF